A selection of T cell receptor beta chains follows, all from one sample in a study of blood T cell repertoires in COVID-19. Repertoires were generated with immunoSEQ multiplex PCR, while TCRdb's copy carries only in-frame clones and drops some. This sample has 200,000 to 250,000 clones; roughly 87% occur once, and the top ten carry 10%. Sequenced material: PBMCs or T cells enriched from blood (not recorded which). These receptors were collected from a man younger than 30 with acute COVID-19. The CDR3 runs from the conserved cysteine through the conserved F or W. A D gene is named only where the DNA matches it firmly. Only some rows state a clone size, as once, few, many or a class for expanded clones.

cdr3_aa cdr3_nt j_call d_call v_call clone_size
CASSLAGVNTEAFF TGTGCCAGCAGTTTGGCGGGGGTGAACACTGAAGCTTTCTTT TRBJ1-1 NA TRBV28 NA
CASITEEVHPLGYTF TGTGCCAGCATCACCGAAGAGGTACATCCTTTGGGCTACACCTTC TRBJ1-2 NA TRBV2 NA
CASSSQGSTDTQYF TGTGCCAGCAGCTCGCAGGGTAGCACAGATACGCAGTATTTT TRBJ2-3 NA TRBV7-9 NA
CASSLSPSRGAFF TGCGCCAGCAGCTTGTCGCCGTCCAGGGGAGCTTTCTTT TRBJ1-1 NA TRBV5-1 NA
CATSGSGAGEQYF TGTGCCACCAGCGGGAGCGGCGCGGGAGAGCAGTACTTC TRBJ2-7 NA TRBV15 NA
CASSPDRATNEKLFF TGTGCCAGCAGCCCGGACAGGGCAACTAATGAAAAACTGTTTTTT TRBJ1-4 TRBD1 TRBV4-2 NA
CASSLAGGWANEQFF TGCGCCAGCAGCTTGGCGGGAGGTTGGGCCAATGAGCAGTTCTTC TRBJ2-1 TRBD2 TRBV5-1 once
CASSPPGLAVTNEQFF TGTGCCAGCAGCCCACCGGGACTAGCGGTTACCAATGAGCAGTTCTTC TRBJ2-1 TRBD2 TRBV7-2 NA
CAWSWGENTGELFF TGTGCCTGGAGTTGGGGAGAGAACACCGGGGAGCTGTTTTTT TRBJ2-2 NA TRBV30 NA
CASSLRQTGETQYF TGTGCCAGCAGCTTAAGACAGACAGGAGAGACCCAGTACTTC TRBJ2-5 NA TRBV5-4 NA
CATSDRTSGVTDTQYF TGTGCCACCAGTGACCGGACTAGCGGGGTCACAGATACGCAGTATTTT TRBJ2-3 TRBD2 TRBV24-1 NA
CASSFGGGQEQYF TGCGCCAGCAGCTTTGGCGGGGGCCAAGAGCAGTACTTC TRBJ2-7 NA TRBV5-1 NA
CASSTTSGRVEQYF TGTGCCAGCTCAACCACTAGCGGGAGGGTCGAGCAGTACTTC TRBJ2-7 TRBD2 TRBV18 NA
CASSQRTSGSYEQYF TGCGCCAGCAGCCAGAGGACTAGCGGGAGCTACGAGCAGTACTTC TRBJ2-7 TRBD2 TRBV4-1 NA
CASSFPETQETQYF TGTGCCAGCAGCTTCCCGGAGACCCAAGAGACCCAGTACTTC TRBJ2-5 NA TRBV7-9 NA
CASRRTGGTDTQYF TGTGCCAGCAGGAGGACAGGGGGCACAGATACGCAGTATTTT TRBJ2-3 TRBD1 TRBV6-5 NA
CASSLGGQIVAEQFF TGTGCCAGCAGCTTGGGCGGACAGATCGTAGCTGAGCAGTTCTTC TRBJ2-1 NA TRBV5-6 NA
CASSFSWTGKNNEQFF TGCGCCAGCAGCTTTTCTTGGACAGGGAAAAACAATGAGCAGTTCTTC TRBJ2-1 TRBD1 TRBV5-1 NA
CASRLLAGGPDTQYF TGTGCCAGCAGACTACTAGCGGGAGGGCCAGATACGCAGTATTTT TRBJ2-3 TRBD2 TRBV27 NA
CASSFPGDQETQYF TGCGCCAGCAGCTTTCCGGGAGACCAAGAGACCCAGTACTTC TRBJ2-5 NA TRBV5-1 NA
CATSDNRDSHQPQHF TGTGCCACCAGTGACAACCGGGACTCGCATCAGCCCCAGCATTTT TRBJ1-5 NA TRBV24-1 NA
CAWKSGQGSSLYF TGTGCCTGGAAAAGTGGACAGGGGTCCAGCCTGTACTTC TRBJ2-7 TRBD1 TRBV30 NA
CASTTGTGVTEAFF TGTGCCAGCACGACCGGGACAGGGGTTACTGAAGCTTTCTTT TRBJ1-1 TRBD1 TRBV6-5 NA
CASSSGFGEQYF TGTGCCAGCAGTTCAGGGTTCGGCGAGCAGTACTTC TRBJ2-7 NA TRBV28 NA
CASSSDSNGYTF TGTGCCAGCAGCTCGGACAGCAATGGCTACACCTTC TRBJ1-2 NA TRBV28 NA
CASSQDPIGGKETQYF TGCGCCAGCAGCCAAGACCCAATCGGCGGGAAGGAGACCCAGTACTTC TRBJ2-5 NA TRBV4-1 NA
CASSYRDSVVYEQYF TGTGCCAGCAGTTATCGTGACAGCGTAGTCTACGAGCAGTACTTC TRBJ2-7 NA TRBV6-5 NA
CASSFAGGTNEQFF TGTGCCAGCAGTTTCGCGGGAGGAACGAATGAGCAGTTCTTC TRBJ2-1 TRBD2 TRBV27 NA